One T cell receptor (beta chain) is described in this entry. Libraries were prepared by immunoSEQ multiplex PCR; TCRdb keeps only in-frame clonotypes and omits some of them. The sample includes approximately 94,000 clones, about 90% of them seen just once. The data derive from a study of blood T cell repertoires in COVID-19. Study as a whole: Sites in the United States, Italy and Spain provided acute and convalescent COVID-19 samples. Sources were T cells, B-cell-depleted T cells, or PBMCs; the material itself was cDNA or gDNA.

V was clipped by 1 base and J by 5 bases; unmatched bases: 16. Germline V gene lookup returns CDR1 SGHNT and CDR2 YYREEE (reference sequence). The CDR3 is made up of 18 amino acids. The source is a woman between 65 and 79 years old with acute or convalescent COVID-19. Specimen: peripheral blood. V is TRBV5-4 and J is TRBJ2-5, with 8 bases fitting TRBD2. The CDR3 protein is CASSLHGGRRILEETQYF. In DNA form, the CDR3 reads TGTGCCAGCAGCTTGCATGGCGGGAGGAGGATCCTTGAGGAGACCCAGTACTTC.